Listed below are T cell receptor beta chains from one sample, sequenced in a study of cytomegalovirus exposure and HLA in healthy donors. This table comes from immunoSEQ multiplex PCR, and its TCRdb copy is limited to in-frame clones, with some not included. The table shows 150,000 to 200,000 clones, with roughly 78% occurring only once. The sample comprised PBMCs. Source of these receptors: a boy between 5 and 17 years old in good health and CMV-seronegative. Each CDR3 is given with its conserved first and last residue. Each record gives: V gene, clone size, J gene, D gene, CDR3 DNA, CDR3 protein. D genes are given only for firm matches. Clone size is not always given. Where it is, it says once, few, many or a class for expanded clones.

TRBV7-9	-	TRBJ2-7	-	TGTGCCAGCAGCCTAGGCAGGGGGGAGAAGTCCTACGAGCAGTACTTC	CASSLGRGEKSYEQYF
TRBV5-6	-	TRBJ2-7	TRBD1	TGTGCCAGCAGCTTGGATGCCAGGACAGGGGCGGACGAGCAGTACTTC	CASSLDARTGADEQYF
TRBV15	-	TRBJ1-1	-	TGTGCCACCAGCAGAGATTCATGGGGCTCGGAGAACACTGAAGCTTTCTTT	CATSRDSWGSENTEAFF
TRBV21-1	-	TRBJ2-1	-	TGTGCCAGCAGCAAAGAAGGAGGGAGAGCCTTCTACAATGAGCAGTTCTTC	CASSKEGGRAFYNEQFF
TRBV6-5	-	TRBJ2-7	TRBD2	TGTGCCAGCAGGGTACTAGCGGGGCCCTACAAGCAGTACTTC	CASRVLAGPYKQYF
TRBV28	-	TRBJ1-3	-	TGTGCCAGCAACCCACCGGGGGGGGCTTCCGGAAACACCATATATTTT	CASNPPGGASGNTIYF
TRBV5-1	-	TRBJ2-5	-	TGCGCCAGCACGGACAGCCAAGAGACCCAGTACTTC	CASTDSQETQYF
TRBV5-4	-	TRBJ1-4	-	TGTGCCAGCAGCTTGGGCGGTGACAGGTCTTGGGAAAAACTGTTTTTT	CASSLGGDRSWEKLFF
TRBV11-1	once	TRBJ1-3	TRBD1	TGTGCCAGCAGCAAACAGGGGACCTCTGGAAACACCATATATTTT	CASSKQGTSGNTIYF
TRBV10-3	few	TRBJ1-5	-	TGTGCCATCAGTGGGCCCAATCAGCCCCAGCATTTT	CAISGPNQPQHF
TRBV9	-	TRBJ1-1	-	TGTGCCAGCAGCGTAGGCGTAAATGGGGGGGCTGAAGCTTTCTTT	CASSVGVNGGAEAFF
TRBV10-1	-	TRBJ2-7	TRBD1	TGCGCCAGCAGCCGGGACAGGGGGTCCTACGAGCAGTACTTC	CASSRDRGSYEQYF
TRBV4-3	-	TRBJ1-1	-	TGCGCCAGCAGCCAAGGCCCCCCACTCGGGGGGGACACTGAAGCTTTCTTT	CASSQGPPLGGDTEAFF
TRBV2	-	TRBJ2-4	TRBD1	TGTGCCAGCAGTCCGGGACAGGGGAACATTCAGTACTTC	CASSPGQGNIQYF
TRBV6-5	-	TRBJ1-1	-	TGCGCCAGCAGTTACGGAGGAACTGAAGCTTTCTTT	CASSYGGTEAFF
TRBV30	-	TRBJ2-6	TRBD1	TGTGCCTGGAGTGCCTGGGACAGGGGCTCTGGGGCCAACGTCCTGACTTTC	CAWSAWDRGSGANVLTF
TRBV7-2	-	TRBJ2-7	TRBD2	TGTGCCAGCAGCTTACCCCAGTTACTGGCGGGAGAACACTACGAGCAGTACTTC	CASSLPQLLAGEHYEQYF
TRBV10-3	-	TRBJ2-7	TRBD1	TGTGCCATCAGTGCTAGGGGACAGGGAACCTACGAGCAGTACTTC	CAISARGQGTYEQYF
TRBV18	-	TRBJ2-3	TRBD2	TGTGCCAGCTCACCACTAGCGGGGGCACCAGATACGCAGTATTTT	CASSPLAGAPDTQYF
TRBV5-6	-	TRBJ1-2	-	TGTGCCAGCAGCTCGGACTACATGGTGGGCTACACCTTC	CASSSDYMVGYTF
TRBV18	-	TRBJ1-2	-	TGTGCCAGCTCACCTTCGACAGCCCGGTTAGGTGGCTACACCTTC	CASSPSTARLGGYTF
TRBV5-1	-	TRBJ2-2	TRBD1	TGCGCCAGCAGCTTTTTGCCGGGACAGAACCTAAACACCGGGGAGCTGTTTTTT	CASSFLPGQNLNTGELFF
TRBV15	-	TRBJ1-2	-	TGTGCCACCAGCAGAGACAGGGGACGTGGCTACACCTTC	CATSRDRGRGYTF